The present T cell receptor beta chain was sequenced within a study of a mutant IDH1 vaccine in newly diagnosed glioma. Overall study context: The initiation of vaccination occurred 4-6 weeks after radiotherapy alone, or with temozolomide cycles.

V was pared by 2 bases and J by 1 base, with 9 bases between. The CDR3 length is 14 residues. Germline CDR1 SGHVS, CDR2 FQNEAQ. Details on this clone: Its antigen is not known.

Assay used: immunoSEQ multiplex PCR; TCRdb lists only in-frame clones, some missing. The data hold around 9,700 clones, with around 89% observed a single time. Time point given: week 23, last vaccination. In the vaccine, a single dose held 300 ug of the mutant IDH1 20-mer peptide, along with topical imiquimod. Study-wide findings and caveats: Overall, 90% to 95% of patients had vaccine-induced immune responses.

V is TRBV7-8 and J is TRBJ2-7; D is uncertain. Sequencing was performed on PBMCs, taken from a glioma patient whose treatment included an IDH1 peptide vaccine. The receptor comes from a woman between 40 and 50 years old with glioma. Some clones in this sample may be carry-over from other donors' samples. The CDR3 sequence: CASSLTRNSYEQYF. The CDR3 region has the DNA TGTGCCAGCAGCTTAACGAGGAATTCCTACGAGCAGTACTTC.